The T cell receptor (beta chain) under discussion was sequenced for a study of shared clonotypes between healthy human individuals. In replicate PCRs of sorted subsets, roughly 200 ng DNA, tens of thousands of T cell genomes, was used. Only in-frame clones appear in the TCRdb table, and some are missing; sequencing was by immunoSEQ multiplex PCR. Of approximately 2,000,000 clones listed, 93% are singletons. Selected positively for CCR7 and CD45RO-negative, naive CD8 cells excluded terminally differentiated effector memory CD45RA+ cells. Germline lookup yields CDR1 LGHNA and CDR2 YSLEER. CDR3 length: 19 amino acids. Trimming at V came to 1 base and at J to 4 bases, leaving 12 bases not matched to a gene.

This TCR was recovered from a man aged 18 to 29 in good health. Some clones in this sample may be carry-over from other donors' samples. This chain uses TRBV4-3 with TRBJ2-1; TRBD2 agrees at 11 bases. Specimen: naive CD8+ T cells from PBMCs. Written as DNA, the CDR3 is TGCGCCAGCAGCCAAGTGCTATTCGGGACTAGCGGCCAGTACAATGAGCAGTTCTTC. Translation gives CASSQVLFGTSGQYNEQFF.